This T cell receptor beta chain comes out of a study of OX40 agonist ivuxolimab in advanced cancers. At baseline, cycle 4 day 1, and cycle 7 day 1, blood was sampled. Sequencing used immunoSEQ multiplex PCR; TCRdb keeps in-frame clones, though not all of them. This table has 65,000 to 95,000 clones, roughly nine tenths appearing once. The CDR3 runs 11 residues. Germline CDR1 DFQATT, CDR2 SNEGSKA (reference sequence). A word on this clone: One junction end does not reproduce the germline sequence, and a read error may be involved.

The sequences come from CD4+ or CD8+ T cells sorted from blood, collected in a trial of the OX40 agonist ivuxolimab. The receptor comes from an adult with an advanced solid tumor such as melanoma, head and neck, liver or kidney cancer. This rearrangement joins TRBV20-1 to TRBJ1-5; no reliable D call. Here the CDR3 DNA reads TGCAGTGCCCTAGGCAATCATCCCCAGCATTTT. It codes for CSALGNHPQHF.